This TCR beta chain appears in the sequencing data of a study of T cell repertoires in cytomegalovirus infection. Study-wide context: It was the public TCR beta signatures that indicated both CMV infection and matching HLA type.

One entry per CDR3 protein, called by TCRdb with MiXCR from the reads. This repertoire shows around 250,000 distinct CDR3 sequences, approximately 17% found once; its top ten account for about 45%. Overall study results and limits: Cumulative public TCR beta family frequency identified carriers of CMV plus the relevant HLA. There were HLA-C-restricted CMV-specific TCR beta clonotypes dominating the ex vivo response.

In regard to this clonotype: Its antigen is still unknown.

The ends were cut back, 7 bases at V and 2 bases at J, with 9 bases in the middle. CDR3 size: 12 residues. Per germline, CDR1 SNHLY and CDR2 FYNNEI. The sample comprised CD8+ T cells from PBMCs. This chain connects TRBV2 to TRBJ2-7, with D perhaps assigned TRBD1 or TRBD2 (5 bases each). The TCR was taken from a human donor in good health (CMV status not recorded). Some clones in this sample may be carry-over from other donors' samples. This chain's CDR3 is CASKGRPYEQYF. As DNA, the CDR3 is TGTGCCAGCAAGGGACGACCCTACGAGCAGTACTTC.